One sample yielded the 2 T cell receptor beta chains listed below, sequenced in a study of response to subunit inactivated influenza vaccine. TCRdb redid the calling of the RT-PCR reads with MiXCR, one entry per CDR3 protein. This table has 150,000 to 200,000 distinct CDR3 sequences, about 11% appearing once. Material: CD8+ T cells sorted from PBMCs, obtained about 24 months after vaccination. The receptors derive from a man between 50 and 69 years old who received an inactivated influenza vaccine.

This clonotype was observed a few times. This chain links TRBV11-2 with TRBJ2-7; D may be TRBD2 (5 bases). Trimming cost V 8 bases and J 6 bases, with 5 bases left between them. This CDR3 comprises 9 residues. CDR1 is SGHAT, CDR2 FQNNGV, per germline. The CDR3 sequence is CASGSEQYF. The CDR3 DNA is TGTGCCAGCGGGAGCGAGCAGTACTTC.

The V call is TRBV20-1, the J call TRBJ2-1; 10 bases are shared with TRBD2. J gave up 0 bases and V 2 bases, and 1 base lay outside the gene matches. Germline assignment: CDR1 DFQATT and CDR2 SNEGSKA (reference sequence). The CDR3 has 15 residues. CDR3 DNA sequence: TGCAGTGCTAGACCTAGCGGGAGCTCCTACAATGAGCAGTTCTTC. It is translated as CSARPSGSSYNEQFF.